This T cell receptor beta chain was identified during a study of OX40 agonist ivuxolimab in advanced cancers. This CDR3 spans 17 amino acids. Trimming took off 0 bases at V and 4 bases at J, with 15 bases between the two ends. Per germline, CDR1 KGHSH and CDR2 LQKENI. Measured with immunoSEQ multiplex PCR; TCRdb has only the in-frame clones, and not every one. The table lists about 57,000 clones, approximately 83% of them singletons, with 3.1% in the top ten. Material: CD4+ or CD8+ T cells sorted from blood, obtained in a trial of the OX40 agonist ivuxolimab. The receptor comes from an adult with an advanced solid tumor such as melanoma, head and neck, liver or kidney cancer. The V and J genes are TRBV18 and TRBJ2-2; possibly TRBD2 for D (5 bases). CDR3 residues: CASSPPGPSRGTGELFF. CDR3 sequence (DNA): TGTGCCAGCTCACCACCAGGGCCCAGTCGGGGCACCGGGGAGCTGTTTTTT.